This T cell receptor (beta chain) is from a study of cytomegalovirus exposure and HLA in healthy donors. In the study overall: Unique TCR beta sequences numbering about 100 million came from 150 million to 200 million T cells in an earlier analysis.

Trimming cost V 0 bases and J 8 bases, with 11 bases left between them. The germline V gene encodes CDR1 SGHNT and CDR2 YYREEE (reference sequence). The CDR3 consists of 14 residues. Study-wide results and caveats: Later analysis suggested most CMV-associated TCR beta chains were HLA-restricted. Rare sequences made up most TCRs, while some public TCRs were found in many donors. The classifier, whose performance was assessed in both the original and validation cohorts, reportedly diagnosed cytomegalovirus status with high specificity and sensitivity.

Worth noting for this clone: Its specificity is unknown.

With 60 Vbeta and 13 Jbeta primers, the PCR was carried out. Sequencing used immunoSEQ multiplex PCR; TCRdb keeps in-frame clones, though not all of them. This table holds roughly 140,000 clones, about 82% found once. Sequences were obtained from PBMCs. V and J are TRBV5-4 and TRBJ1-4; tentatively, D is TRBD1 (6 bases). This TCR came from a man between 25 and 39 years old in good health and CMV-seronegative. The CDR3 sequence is CASSLAPTGEKLFF. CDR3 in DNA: TGTGCCAGCAGCTTGGCGCCAACAGGGGAAAAACTGTTTTTT. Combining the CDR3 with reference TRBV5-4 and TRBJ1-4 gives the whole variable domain ETGVTQSPTHLIKTRGQQVTLRCSSQSGHNTVSWYQQALGQGPQFIFQYYREEENGRGNFPPRFSGLQFPNYSSELNVNALELDDSALYLCASSLAPTGEKLFFGSGTQLSVL.